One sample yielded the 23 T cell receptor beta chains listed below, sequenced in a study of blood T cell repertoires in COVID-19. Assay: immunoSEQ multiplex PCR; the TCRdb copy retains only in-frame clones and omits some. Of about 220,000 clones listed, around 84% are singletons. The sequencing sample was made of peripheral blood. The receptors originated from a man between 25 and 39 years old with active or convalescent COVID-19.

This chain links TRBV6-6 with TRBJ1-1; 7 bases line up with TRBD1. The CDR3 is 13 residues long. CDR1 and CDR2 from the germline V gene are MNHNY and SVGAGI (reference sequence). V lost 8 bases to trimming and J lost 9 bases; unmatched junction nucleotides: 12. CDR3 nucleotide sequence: TGTGCCAGCGGACAGGACCTCCAGAGTAAAGCTTTCTTT. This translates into CASGQDLQSKAFF.

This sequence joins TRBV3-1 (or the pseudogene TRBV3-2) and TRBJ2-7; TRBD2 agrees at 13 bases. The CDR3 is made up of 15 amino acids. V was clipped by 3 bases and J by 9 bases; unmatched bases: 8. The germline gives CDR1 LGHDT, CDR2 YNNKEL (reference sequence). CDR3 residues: CASSHGTSGKVGQYF. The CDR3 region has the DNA TGTGCCAGCAGCCACGGGACTAGCGGGAAAGTCGGGCAGTACTTC.

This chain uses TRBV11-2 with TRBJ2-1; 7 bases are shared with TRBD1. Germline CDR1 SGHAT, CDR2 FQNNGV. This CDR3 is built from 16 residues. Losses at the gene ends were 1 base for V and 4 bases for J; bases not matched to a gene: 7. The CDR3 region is CASSLGMDRSYNEQFF. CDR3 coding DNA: TGTGCCAGCAGCTTAGGAATGGACAGGAGTTACAATGAGCAGTTCTTC.

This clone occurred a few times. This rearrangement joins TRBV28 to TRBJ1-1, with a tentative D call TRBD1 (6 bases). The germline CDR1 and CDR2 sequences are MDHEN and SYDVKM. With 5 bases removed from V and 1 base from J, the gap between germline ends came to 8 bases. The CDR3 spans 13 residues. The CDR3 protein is CASSIRGNTEAFF. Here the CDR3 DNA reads TGTGCCAGCAGTATCAGGGGGAACACTGAAGCTTTCTTT.

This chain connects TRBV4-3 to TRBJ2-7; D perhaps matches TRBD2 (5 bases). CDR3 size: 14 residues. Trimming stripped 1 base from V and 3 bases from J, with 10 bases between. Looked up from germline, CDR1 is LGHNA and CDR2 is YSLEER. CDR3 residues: CASSQVGLGYEQYF. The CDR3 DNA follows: TGCGCCAGCAGCCAAGTCGGACTGGGCTACGAGCAGTACTTC.

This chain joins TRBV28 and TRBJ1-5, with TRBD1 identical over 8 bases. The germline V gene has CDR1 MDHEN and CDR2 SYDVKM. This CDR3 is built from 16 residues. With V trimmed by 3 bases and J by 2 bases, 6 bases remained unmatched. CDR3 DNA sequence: TGTGCCAGCAGTTTCAGGGGGCCGAGGGGCAATCAGCCCCAGCATTTT. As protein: CASSFRGPRGNQPQHF.

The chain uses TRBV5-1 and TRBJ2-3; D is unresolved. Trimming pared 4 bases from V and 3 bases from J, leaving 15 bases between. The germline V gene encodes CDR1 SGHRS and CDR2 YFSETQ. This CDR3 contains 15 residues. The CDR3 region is CASSRIEDLTDTQYF. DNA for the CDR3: TGCGCCAGCAGCAGGATAGAGGATTTAACAGATACGCAGTATTTT.

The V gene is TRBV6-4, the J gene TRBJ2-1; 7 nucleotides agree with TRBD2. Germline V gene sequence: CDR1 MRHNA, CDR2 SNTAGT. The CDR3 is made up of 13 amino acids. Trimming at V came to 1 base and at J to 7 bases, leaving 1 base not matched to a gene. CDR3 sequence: CASSDWEGNEQFF. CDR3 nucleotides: TGTGCCAGCAGTGACTGGGAGGGAAATGAGCAGTTCTTC.

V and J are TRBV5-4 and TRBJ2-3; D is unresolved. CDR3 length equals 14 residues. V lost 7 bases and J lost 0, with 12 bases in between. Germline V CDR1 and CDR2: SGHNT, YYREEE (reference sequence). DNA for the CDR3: TGTGCCAGCCGCGCCCTATCTAGCACAGATACGCAGTATTTT. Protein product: CASRALSSTDTQYF. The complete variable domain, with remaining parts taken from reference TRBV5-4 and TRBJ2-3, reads ETGVTQSPTHLIKTRGQQVTLRCSSQSGHNTVSWYQQALGQGPQFIFQYYREEENGRGNFPPRFSGLQFPNYSSELNVNALELDDSALYLCASRALSSTDTQYFGPGTRLTVL.

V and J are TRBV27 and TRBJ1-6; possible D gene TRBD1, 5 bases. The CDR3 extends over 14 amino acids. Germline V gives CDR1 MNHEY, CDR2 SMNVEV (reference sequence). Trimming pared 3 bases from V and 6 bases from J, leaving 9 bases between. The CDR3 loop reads CASSLEQGNSPLHF. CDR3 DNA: TGTGCCAGCAGTTTGGAGCAGGGTAATTCACCCCTCCACTTT.

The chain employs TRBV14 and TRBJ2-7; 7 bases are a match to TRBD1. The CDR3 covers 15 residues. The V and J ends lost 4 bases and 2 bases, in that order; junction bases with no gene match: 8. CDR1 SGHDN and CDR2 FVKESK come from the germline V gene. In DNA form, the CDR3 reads TGTGCCAGCAGCCCATACAGGGGTTTCACCTACGAGCAGTACTTC. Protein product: CASSPYRGFTYEQYF.

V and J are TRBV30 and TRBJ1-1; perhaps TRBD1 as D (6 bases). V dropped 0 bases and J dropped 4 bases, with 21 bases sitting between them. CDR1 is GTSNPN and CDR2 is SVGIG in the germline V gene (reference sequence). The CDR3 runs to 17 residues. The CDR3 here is CAWSVRLGRGHPTEAFF. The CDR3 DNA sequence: TGTGCCTGGAGTGTACGGTTGGGCAGGGGCCACCCCACTGAAGCTTTCTTT.

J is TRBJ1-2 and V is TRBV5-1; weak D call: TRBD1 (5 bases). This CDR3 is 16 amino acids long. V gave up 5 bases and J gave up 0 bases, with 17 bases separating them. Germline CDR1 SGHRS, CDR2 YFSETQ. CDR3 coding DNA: TGCGCCAGCAGGATGACAGCTACCTTAACTAACTATGGCTACACCTTC. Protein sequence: CASRMTATLTNYGYTF.

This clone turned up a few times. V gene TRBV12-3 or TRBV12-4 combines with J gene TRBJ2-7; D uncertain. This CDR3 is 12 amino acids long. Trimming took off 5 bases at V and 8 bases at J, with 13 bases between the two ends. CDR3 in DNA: TGTGCCAGCAGTCCCCAGGCGCAGAAGCAGTACTTC. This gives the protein CASSPQAQKQYF.

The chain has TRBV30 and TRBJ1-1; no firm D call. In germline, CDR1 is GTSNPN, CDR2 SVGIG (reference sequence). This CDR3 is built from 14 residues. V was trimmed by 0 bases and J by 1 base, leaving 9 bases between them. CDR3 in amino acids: CAWSVSEGNTEAFF. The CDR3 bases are TGTGCCTGGAGTGTATCAGAGGGGAACACTGAAGCTTTCTTT.

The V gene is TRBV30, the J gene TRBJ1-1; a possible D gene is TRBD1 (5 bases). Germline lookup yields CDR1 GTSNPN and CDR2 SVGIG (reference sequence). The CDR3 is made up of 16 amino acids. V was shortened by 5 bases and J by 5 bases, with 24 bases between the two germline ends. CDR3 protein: CAWDPSGWGARTEAFF. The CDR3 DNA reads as TGTGCCTGGGATCCTTCGGGTTGGGGCGCACGGACTGAAGCTTTCTTT.

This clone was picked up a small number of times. The CDR3 sequence is CASSLGLAGGPREQFF. Written as DNA, the CDR3 is TGTGCCAGCAGCTTAGGGTTAGCGGGGGGGCCTCGTGAGCAGTTCTTC. The rearrangement uses TRBV7-8 and TRBJ2-1, with TRBD2 matching 11 bases. The CDR3 covers 16 residues. Unmatched junction bases numbered 8, after V lost 1 base and J lost 9 bases. Germline-derived CDR1 and CDR2 are SGHVS and FQNEAQ.

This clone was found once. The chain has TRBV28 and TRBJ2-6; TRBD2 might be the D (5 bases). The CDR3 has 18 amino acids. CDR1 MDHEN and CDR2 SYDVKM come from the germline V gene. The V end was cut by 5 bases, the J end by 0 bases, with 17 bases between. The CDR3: CASSPLGWESSGANVLTF. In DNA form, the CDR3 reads TGTGCCAGCAGTCCCCTTGGGTGGGAGAGCTCTGGGGCCAACGTCCTGACTTTC.

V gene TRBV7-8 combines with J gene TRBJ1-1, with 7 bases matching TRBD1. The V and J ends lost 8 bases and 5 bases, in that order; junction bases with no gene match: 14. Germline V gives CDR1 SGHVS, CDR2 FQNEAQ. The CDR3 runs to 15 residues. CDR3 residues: CASELARGLGTEAFF. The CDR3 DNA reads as TGTGCCAGCGAACTTGCGAGGGGGCTAGGGACTGAAGCTTTCTTT.

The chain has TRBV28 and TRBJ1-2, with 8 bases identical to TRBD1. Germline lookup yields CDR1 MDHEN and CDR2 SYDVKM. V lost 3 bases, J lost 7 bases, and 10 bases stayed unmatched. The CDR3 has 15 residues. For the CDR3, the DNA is TGTGCCAGCAGTTTTGATCCAGGGGGCCGCGGTGGCTACACCTTC. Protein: CASSFDPGGRGGYTF.

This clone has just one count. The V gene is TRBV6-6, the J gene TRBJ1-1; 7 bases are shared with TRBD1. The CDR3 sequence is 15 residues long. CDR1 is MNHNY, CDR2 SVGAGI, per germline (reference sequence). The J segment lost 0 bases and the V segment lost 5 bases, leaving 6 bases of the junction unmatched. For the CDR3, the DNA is TGTGCCAGCAGTCCGCAGGGGACAGTGAACACTGAAGCTTTCTTT. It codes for CASSPQGTVNTEAFF.

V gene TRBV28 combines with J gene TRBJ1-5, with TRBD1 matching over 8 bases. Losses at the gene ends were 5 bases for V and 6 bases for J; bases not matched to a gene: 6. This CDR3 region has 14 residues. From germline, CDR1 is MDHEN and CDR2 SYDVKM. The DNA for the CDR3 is TGTGCCAGCAGTCCGGGACAGGTACGTCAGCCCCAGCATTTT. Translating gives CASSPGQVRQPQHF.

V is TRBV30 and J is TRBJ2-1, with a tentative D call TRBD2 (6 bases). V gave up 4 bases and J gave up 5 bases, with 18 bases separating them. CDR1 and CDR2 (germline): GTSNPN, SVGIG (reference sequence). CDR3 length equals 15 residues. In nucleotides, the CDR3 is TGTGCCTGGACAATCGGGCACGGAGGGGACAATGAGCAGTTCTTC. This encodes CAWTIGHGGDNEQFF.